The clone carrying this T cell receptor (beta chain) was seen a handful of times. Its antigen is still unknown. The CDR3 runs 11 residues. Per germline, CDR1 KGHDR and CDR2 SFDVKD. The V segment lost 7 bases and the J segment 13 bases; nucleotides outside the gene matches: 5. For TCR beta, libraries came from iRepertoire HTBI primers and Arm-PCR of CDR3 regions. TCRdb reprocessed the multiplex PCR reads with MiXCR, giving one entry per CDR3 protein. Among over 300,000 distinct CDR3 sequences, around 20% were seen once, and the ten largest hold over 25%. The data were obtained in a study of regulatory T cells in long-lasting Graves disease. General study results and limits: Clonotypes that were public and shared totalled 2,741 in persistent patients versus 750 to 1,000 in new patients.

Sample time point: persistent/refractory GD, antithyroid drugs over 5 years with positive TRAb. The TCR library was prepared using RNA isolated from PBMCs. Peripheral blood, 7 to 9.5 milliliters per patient, was collected in EDTA tubes. The V and J genes are TRBV24-1 and TRBJ1-1; 10 bases are a match to TRBD1. The sequence was collected from a female donor with Graves disease. The source material was peripheral blood mononuclear cells (PBMCs), sampled when the disease was refractory, from a patient treated with antithyroid drugs. CDR3 in amino acids: CATSGGTGVFF. The CDR3 DNA reads TGTGCCACCAGCGGGGGGACAGGGGTTTTCTTT.